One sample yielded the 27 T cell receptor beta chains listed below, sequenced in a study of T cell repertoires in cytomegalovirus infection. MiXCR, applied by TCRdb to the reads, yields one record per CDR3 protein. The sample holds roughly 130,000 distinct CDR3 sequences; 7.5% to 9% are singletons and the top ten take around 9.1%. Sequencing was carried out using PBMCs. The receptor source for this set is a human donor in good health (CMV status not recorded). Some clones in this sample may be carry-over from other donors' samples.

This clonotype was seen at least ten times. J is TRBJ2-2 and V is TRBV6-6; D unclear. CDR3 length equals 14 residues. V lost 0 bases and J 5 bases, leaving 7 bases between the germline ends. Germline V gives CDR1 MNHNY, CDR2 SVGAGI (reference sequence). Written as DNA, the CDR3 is TGTGCCAGCAGTTACTCTTTCCAAACCGGGGAGCTGTTTTTT. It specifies CASSYSFQTGELFF.

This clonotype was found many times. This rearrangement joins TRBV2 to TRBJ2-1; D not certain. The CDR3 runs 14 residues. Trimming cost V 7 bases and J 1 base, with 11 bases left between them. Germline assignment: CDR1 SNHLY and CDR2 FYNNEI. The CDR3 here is CASKTGNSYNEQFF. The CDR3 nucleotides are TGTGCCAGCAAAACGGGTAATTCCTACAATGAGCAGTTCTTC.

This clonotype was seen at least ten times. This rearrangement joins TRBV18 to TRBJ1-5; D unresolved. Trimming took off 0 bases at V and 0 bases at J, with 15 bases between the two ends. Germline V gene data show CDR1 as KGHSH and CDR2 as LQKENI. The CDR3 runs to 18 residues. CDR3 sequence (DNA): TGTGCCAGCTCACCACCGGTGGGCATTGGGAATAGCAATCAGCCCCAGCATTTT. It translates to CASSPPVGIGNSNQPQHF.

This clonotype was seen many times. The CDR3 DNA is TGTGCCAGCTTCGGGGGGACAGGGAACATTCAGTACTTC. As protein: CASFGGTGNIQYF. The chain combines TRBV28 with TRBJ2-4, with 9 bases lining up with TRBD1. Unmatched junction bases numbered 6, after V lost 8 bases and J lost 7 bases. Germline CDR1 and CDR2: MDHEN and SYDVKM. The CDR3 contains 13 residues.

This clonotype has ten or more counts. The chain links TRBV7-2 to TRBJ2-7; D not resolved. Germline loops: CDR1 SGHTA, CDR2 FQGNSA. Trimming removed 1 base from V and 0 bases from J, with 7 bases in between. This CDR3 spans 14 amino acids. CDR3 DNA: TGTGCCAGCAGCTTAGAAGGCAACTCCTACGAGCAGTACTTC. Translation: CASSLEGNSYEQYF.

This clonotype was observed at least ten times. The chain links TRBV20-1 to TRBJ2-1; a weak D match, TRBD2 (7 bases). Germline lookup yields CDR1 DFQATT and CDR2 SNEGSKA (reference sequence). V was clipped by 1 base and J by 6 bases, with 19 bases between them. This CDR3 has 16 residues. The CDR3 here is CSARGLAGANSNEQFF. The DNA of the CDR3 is TGCAGTGCTAGAGGATTGGCGGGGGCGAACTCCAATGAGCAGTTCTTC.

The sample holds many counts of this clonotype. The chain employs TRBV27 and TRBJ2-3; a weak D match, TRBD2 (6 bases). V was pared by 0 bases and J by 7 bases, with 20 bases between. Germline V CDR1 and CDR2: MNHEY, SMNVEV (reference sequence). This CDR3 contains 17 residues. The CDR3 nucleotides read TGTGCCAGCAGTTTATCGATTTTGCAGGAGGGCAAAAATACGCAGTATTTT. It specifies CASSLSILQEGKNTQYF.

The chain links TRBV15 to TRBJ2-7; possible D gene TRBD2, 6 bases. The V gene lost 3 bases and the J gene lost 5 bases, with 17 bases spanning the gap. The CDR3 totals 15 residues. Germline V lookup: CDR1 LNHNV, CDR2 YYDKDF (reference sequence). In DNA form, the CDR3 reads TGTGCCACCAGCAGGGGAGGAGTGGGATCCAACGAGCAGTACTTC. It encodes CATSRGGVGSNEQYF.

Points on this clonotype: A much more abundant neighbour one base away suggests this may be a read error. The CDR3 protein is CAGSDAGVPDTQYF. CDR3 sequence (DNA): TGTGCCGGCAGTGACGCAGGGGTCCCAGATACGCAGTATTTT. The chain joins TRBV6-4 to TRBJ2-3; weak D call: TRBD1 (6 bases). The CDR3 runs 14 residues. Germline V lookup: CDR1 MRHNA, CDR2 SNTAGT.

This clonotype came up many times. The CDR3: CASSSRTRGNQPQHF. CDR3 in DNA: TGTGCCAGCAGTTCAAGGACCCGGGGCAATCAGCCCCAGCATTTT. This chain connects TRBV12-3 or TRBV12-4 to TRBJ1-5; no clear D. The ends were cut back, 4 bases at V and 2 bases at J, with 12 bases in the middle. The CDR3 has 15 residues.

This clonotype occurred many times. CDR3 in DNA: TGTGCCACCAGCGTTCCCGGTTGGGGCGGACGCTCTGGGGCCAACGTCCTGACTTTC. It encodes CATSVPGWGGRSGANVLTF. The chain links TRBV15 to TRBJ2-6, with D possibly matching TRBD1 (5 bases). CDR1 and CDR2 (germline): LNHNV, YYDKDF (reference sequence). This CDR3 is built from 19 residues. V was clipped by 5 bases and J by 0 bases, with 20 bases between them.

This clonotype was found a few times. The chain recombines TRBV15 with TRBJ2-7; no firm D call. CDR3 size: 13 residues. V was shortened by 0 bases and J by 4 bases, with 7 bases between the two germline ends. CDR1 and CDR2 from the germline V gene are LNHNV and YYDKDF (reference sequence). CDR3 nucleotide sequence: TGTGCCACCAGCAGAGACACCGGTTACGAGCAGTACTTC. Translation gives CATSRDTGYEQYF.

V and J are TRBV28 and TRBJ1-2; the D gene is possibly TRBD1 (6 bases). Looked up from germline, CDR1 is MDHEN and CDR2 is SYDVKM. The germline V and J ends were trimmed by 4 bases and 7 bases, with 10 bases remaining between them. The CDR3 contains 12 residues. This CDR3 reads CASSSQGIGYTF. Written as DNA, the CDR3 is TGTGCCAGCAGTTCCCAGGGGATTGGCTACACCTTC.

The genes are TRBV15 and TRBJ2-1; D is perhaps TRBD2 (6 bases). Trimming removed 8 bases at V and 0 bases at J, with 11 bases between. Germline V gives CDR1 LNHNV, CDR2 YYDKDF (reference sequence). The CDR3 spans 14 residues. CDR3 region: CATGDWSSYNEQFF. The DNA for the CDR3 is TGTGCCACCGGGGACTGGAGCTCCTACAATGAGCAGTTCTTC.

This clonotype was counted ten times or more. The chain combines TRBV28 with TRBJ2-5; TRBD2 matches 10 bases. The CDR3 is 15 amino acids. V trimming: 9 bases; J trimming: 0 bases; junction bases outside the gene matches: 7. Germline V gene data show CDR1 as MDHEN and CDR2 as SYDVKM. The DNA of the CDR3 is TGTGCCAGTTCATCTAGCGGGGGCGACCAAGAGACCCAGTACTTC. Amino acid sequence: CASSSSGGDQETQYF.

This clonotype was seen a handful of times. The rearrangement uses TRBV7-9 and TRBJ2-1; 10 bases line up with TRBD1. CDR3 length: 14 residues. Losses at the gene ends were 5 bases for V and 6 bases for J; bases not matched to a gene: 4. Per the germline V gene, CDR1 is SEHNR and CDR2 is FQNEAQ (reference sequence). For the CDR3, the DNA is TGTGCCAGCAGCCAGCGACAGGGGGCCAATGAGCAGTTCTTC. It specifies CASSQRQGANEQFF.

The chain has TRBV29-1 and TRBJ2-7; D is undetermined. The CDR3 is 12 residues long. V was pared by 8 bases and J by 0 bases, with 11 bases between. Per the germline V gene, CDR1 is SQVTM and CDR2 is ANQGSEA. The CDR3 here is CSITRSSYEQYF. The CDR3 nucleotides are TGCAGCATTACCAGGAGCTCCTACGAGCAGTACTTC.

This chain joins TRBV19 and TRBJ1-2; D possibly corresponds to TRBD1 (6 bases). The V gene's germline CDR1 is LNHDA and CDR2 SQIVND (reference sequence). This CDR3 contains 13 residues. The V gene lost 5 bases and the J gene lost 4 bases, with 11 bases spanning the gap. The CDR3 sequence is CASSPRTAYGYTF. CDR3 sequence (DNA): TGTGCCAGTAGTCCACGGACAGCCTATGGCTACACCTTC.

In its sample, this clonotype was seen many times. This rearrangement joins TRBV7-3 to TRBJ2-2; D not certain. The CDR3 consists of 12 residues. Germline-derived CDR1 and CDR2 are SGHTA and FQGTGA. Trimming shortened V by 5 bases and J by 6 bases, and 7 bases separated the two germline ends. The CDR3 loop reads CASSPRAGELFF. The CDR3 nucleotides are TGTGCCAGCAGCCCCCGGGCCGGGGAGCTGTTTTTT.

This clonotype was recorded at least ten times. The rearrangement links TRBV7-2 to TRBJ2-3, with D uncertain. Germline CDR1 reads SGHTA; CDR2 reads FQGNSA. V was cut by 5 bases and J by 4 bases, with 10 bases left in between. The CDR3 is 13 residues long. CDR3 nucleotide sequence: TGTGCCAGCAGCCCTCTATGGCCAGATACGCAGTATTTT. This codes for CASSPLWPDTQYF. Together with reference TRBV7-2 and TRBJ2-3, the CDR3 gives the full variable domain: GAGVSQSPSNKVTEKGKDVELRCDPISGHTALYWYRQSLGQGLEFLIYFQGNSAPDKSGLPSDRFSAERTGGSVSTLTIQRTQQEDSAVYLCASSPLWPDTQYFGPGTRLTVL.

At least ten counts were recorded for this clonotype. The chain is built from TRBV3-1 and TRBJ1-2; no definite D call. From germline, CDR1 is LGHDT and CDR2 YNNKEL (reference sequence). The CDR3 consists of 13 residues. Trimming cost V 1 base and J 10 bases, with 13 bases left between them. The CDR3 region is CASSQGWRDSYTF. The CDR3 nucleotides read TGTGCCAGCAGCCAAGGATGGAGGGATTCCTACACCTTC.

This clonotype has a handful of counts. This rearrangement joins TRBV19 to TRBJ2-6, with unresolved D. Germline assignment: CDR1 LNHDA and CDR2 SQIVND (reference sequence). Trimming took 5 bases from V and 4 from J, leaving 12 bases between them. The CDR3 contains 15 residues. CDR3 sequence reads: CASSGAARGANVLTF. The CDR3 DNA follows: TGTGCCAGTAGTGGAGCTGCGAGAGGGGCCAACGTCCTGACTTTC.

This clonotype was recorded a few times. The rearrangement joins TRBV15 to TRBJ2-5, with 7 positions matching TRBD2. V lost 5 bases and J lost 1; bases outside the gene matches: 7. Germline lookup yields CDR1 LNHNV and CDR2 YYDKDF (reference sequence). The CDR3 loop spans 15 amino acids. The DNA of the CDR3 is TGTGCCACCAGCCCCGGGGGGACTGCCCAAGAGACCCAGTACTTC. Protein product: CATSPGGTAQETQYF.

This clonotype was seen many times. For the CDR3, the DNA is TGTGCCAGCACTCCGGGGACAGGACAAGAGACCCAGTACTTC. It specifies CASTPGTGQETQYF. The genes are TRBV7-7 and TRBJ2-5; TRBD1 matches 8 bases. CDR1 is SSHAT and CDR2 is FNYEAQ in the germline V gene (reference sequence). J lost 2 bases, V lost 7 bases, and 6 bases had no gene match. The CDR3 extends over 14 amino acids.

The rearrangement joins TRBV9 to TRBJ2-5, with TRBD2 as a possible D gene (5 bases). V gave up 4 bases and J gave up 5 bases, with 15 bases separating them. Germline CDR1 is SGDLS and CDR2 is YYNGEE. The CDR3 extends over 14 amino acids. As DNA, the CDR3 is TGTGCCAGCAGCCCAGGCGGGTTAATCGAGACCCAGTACTTC. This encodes CASSPGGLIETQYF. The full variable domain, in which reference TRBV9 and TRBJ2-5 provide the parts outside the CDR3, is DSGVTQTPKHLITATGQRVTLRCSPRSGDLSVYWYQQSLDQGLQFLIQYYNGEERAKGNILERFSAQQFPDLHSELNLSSLELGDSALYFCASSPGGLIETQYFGPGTRLLVL.

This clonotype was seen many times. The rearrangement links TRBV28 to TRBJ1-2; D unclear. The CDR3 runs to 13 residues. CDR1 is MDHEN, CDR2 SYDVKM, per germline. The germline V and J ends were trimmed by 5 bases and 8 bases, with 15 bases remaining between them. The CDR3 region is CASSPPTRGGYTF. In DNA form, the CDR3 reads TGTGCCAGCAGTCCACCCACTAGAGGCGGCTACACCTTC.

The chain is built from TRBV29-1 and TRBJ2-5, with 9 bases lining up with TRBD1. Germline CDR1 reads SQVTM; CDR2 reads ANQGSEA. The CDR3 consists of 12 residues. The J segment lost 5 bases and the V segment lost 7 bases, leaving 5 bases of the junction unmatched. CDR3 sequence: CSAGTGFETQYF. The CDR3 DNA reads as TGCAGCGCCGGGACAGGGTTCGAGACCCAGTACTTC.